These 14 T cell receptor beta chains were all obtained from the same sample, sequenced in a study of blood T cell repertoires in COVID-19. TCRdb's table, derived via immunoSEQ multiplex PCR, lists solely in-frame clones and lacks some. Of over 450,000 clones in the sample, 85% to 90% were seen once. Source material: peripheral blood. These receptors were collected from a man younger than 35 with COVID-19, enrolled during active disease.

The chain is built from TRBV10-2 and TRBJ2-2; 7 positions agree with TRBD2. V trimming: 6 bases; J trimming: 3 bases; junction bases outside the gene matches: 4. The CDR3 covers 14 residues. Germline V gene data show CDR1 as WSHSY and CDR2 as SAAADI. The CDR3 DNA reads TGCGCCAGCAGAAGAACTAGCGACACCGGGGAGCTGTTTTTT. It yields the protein CASRRTSDTGELFF.

Written as DNA, the CDR3 is TGTGCCACAGCGGTCGGTAATGAGCAGTTCTTC. Translated, it gives CATAVGNEQFF. The gene calls are TRBV19 and TRBJ2-1, with TRBD2 as a possible D gene (5 bases). This CDR3 has 11 amino acids. The V gene's germline CDR1 is LNHDA and CDR2 SQIVND (reference sequence). V lost 10 bases, J lost 7 bases, and 11 bases lay in between.

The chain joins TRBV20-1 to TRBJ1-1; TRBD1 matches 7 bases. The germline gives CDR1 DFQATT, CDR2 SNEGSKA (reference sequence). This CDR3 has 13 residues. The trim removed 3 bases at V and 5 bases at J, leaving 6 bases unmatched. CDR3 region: CSASDRVGTEAFF. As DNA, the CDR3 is TGCAGTGCTAGTGACAGGGTCGGGACTGAAGCTTTCTTT.

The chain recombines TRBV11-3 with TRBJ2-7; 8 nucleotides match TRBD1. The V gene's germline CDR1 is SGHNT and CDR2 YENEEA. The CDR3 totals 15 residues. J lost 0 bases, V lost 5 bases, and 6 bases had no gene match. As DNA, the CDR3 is TGTGCCAGCAGCGGACTCGACAGGGGCTCCTACGAGCAGTACTTC. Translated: CASSGLDRGSYEQYF.

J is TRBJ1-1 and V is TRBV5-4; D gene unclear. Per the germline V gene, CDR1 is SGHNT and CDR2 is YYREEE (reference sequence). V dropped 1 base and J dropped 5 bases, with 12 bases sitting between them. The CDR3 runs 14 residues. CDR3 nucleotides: TGTGCCAGCAGCTTGAGGTGGCAGGCGACTGAAGCTTTCTTT. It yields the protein CASSLRWQATEAFF.

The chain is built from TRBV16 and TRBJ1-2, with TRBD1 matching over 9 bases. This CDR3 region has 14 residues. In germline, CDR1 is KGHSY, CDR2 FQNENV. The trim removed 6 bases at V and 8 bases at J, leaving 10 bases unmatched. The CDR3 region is CASSSNRGLLGYTF. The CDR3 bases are TGTGCCAGCAGTTCGAACAGGGGGCTTTTAGGCTACACCTTC.

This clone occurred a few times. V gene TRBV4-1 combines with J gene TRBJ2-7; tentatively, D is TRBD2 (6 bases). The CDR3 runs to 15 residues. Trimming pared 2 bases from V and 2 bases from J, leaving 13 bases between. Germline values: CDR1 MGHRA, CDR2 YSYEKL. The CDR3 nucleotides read TGCGCCAGCAGCCAAAAGGAGCGGGCAACCTACGAGCAGTACTTC. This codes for CASSQKERATYEQYF.

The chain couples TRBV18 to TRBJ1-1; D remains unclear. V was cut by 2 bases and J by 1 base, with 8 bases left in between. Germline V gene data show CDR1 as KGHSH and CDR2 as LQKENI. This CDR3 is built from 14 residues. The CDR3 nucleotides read TGTGCCAGCTCACCAAAACGCGAGAACACTGAAGCTTTCTTT. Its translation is CASSPKRENTEAFF.

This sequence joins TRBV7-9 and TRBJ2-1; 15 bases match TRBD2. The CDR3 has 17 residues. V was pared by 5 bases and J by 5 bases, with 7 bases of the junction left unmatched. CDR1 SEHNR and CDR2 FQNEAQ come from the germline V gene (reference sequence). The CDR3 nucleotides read TGTGCCAGCAGCAAGGGACTAGCGGGAGGCCTACACAATGAGCAGTTCTTC. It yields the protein CASSKGLAGGLHNEQFF.

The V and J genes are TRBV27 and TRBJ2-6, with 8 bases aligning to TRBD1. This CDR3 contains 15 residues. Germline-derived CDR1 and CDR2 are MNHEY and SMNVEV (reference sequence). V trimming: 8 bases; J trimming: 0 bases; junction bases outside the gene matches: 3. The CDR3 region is CASSTGGSGANVLTF. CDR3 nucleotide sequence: TGTGCCAGCTCAACAGGGGGCTCTGGGGCCAACGTCCTGACTTTC.

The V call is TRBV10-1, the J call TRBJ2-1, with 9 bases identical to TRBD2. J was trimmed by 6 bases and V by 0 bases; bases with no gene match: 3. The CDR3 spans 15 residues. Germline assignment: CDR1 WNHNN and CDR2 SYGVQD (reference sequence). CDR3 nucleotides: TGCGCCAGCAGTGAGTCAGGGACTAGCAGCAATGAGCAGTTCTTC. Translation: CASSESGTSSNEQFF.

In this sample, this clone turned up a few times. CDR3 sequence reads: CASSQAEAGSGSRNEQFF. DNA of the CDR3: TGCGCCAGCAGCCAAGCGGAGGCAGGTAGCGGGAGTCGGAATGAGCAGTTCTTC. The V and J genes are TRBV4-1 and TRBJ2-1; 9 positions match TRBD2. The CDR3 loop spans 18 amino acids. Trimming took 1 base from V and 7 from J; bases not matched to a gene: 14. Germline loops: CDR1 MGHRA, CDR2 YSYEKL.

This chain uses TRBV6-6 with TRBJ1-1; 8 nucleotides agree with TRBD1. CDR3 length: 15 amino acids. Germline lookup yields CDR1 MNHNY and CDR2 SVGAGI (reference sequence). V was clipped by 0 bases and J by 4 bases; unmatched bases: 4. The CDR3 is CASSYSTTGGTEAFF. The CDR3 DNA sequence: TGTGCCAGCAGTTACTCGACTACAGGGGGCACTGAAGCTTTCTTT.

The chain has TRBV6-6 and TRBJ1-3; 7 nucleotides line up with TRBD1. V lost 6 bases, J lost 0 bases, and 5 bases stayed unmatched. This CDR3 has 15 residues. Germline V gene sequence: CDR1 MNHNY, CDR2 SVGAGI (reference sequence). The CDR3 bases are TGTGCCAGCAGCAAGGGACAGAGCTCTGGAAACACCATATATTTT. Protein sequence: CASSKGQSSGNTIYF.